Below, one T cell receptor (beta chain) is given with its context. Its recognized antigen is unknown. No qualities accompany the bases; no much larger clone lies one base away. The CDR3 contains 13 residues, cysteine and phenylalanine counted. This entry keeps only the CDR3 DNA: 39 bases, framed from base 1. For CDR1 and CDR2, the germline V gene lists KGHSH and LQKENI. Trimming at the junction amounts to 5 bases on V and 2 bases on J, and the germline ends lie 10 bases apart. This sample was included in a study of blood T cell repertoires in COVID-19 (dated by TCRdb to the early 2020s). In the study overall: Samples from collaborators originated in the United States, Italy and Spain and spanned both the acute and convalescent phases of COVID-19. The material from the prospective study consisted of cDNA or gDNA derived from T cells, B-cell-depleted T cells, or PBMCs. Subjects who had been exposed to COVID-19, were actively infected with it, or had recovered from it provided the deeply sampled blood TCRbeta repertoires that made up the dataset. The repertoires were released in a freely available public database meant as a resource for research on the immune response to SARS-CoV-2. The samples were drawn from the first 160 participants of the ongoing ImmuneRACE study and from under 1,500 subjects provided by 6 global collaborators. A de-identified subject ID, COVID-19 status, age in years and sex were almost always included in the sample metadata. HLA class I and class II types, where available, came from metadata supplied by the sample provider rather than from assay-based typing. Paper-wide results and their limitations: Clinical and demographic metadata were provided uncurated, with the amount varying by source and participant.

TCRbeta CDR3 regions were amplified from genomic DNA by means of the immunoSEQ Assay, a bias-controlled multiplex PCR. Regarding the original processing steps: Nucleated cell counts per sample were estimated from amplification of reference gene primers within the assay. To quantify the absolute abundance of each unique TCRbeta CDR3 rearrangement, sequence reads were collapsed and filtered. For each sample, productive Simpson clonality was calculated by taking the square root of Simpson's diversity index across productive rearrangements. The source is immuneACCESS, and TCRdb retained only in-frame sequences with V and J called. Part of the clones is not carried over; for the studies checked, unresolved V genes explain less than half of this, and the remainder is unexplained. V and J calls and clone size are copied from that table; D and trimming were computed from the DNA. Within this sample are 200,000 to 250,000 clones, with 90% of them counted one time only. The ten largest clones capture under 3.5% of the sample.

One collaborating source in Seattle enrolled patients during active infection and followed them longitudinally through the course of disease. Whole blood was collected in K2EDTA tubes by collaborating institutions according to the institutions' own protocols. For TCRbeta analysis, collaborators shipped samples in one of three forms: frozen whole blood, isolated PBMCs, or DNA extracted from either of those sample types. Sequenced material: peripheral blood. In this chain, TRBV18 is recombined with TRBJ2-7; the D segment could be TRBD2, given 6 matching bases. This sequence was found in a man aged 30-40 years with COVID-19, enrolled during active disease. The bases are TGTGCCAGCTCAGGGACTGCTCCCTACGAGCAGTACTTC. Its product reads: CASSGTAPYEQYF.